A single sample gave rise to the 21 T cell receptor beta chains below, sequenced in a study of blood T cell repertoires in COVID-19. Method: immunoSEQ multiplex PCR; TCRdb's copy keeps in-frame clones and lacks some. Of approximately 280,000 clones in the sample, around 91% were seen once. Sequenced: peripheral blood. The source of these receptors is an older woman with acute or convalescent COVID-19.

This sequence joins TRBV4-3 and TRBJ2-1; 11 bases are shared with TRBD2. The V segment lost 0 bases and the J segment 5 bases; nucleotides outside the gene matches: 6. The germline gives CDR1 LGHNA, CDR2 YSLEER. The CDR3 totals 17 residues. CDR3 amino acids: CASSQDMGLAVDNEQFF. The CDR3 DNA is TGCGCCAGCAGCCAAGATATGGGACTAGCGGTTGACAATGAGCAGTTCTTC.

This rearrangement joins TRBV12-3 or TRBV12-4 to TRBJ1-2; maybe TRBD1 (5 bases). This CDR3 has 13 residues. The V gene lost 4 bases and the J gene lost 5 bases, with 11 bases spanning the gap. In nucleotides, the CDR3 is TGTGCCAGCAGTTGGGGGGAAACGTATGGCTACACCTTC. The encoded protein is CASSWGETYGYTF.

This sequence joins TRBV28 and TRBJ1-2; D not certain. The CDR3 has 13 residues. V lost 4 bases and J 4 bases, leaving 10 bases between the germline ends. The germline CDR1 and CDR2 sequences are MDHEN and SYDVKM. The CDR3 protein is CASSSQVVYGYTF. As DNA, the CDR3 is TGTGCCAGCAGTTCCCAGGTGGTCTATGGCTACACCTTC.

The chain combines TRBV6-2 or TRBV6-3 with TRBJ2-2; D uncertain. In germline, CDR1 is MNHEY, CDR2 SVGEGT. V lost 4 bases and J 0 bases, leaving 9 bases between the germline ends. There are 15 residues in the CDR3. The CDR3 sequence: CASSSFLANTGELFF. The CDR3 coding sequence is TGTGCCAGCAGTTCTTTTCTAGCGAACACCGGGGAGCTGTTTTTT.

The chain carries TRBV9 and TRBJ1-4; D ambiguous. Trimming pared 0 bases from V and 0 bases from J, leaving 12 bases between. Germline V gene sequence: CDR1 SGDLS, CDR2 YYNGEE. CDR3 length: 17 residues. The CDR3 reads CASSVAVHSATNEKLFF. CDR3 bases: TGTGCCAGCAGCGTAGCAGTTCATTCTGCAACTAATGAAAAACTGTTTTTT.

The rearrangement uses TRBV4-3 and TRBJ2-1; the D gene is possibly TRBD2 (6 bases). V was cut by 0 bases and J by 2 bases, with 8 bases left in between. The germline V gene has CDR1 LGHNA and CDR2 YSLEER. The CDR3 contains 15 residues. The CDR3 sequence is CASSQDSGAYNEQFF. The CDR3 coding sequence is TGCGCCAGCAGCCAAGATAGCGGTGCCTACAATGAGCAGTTCTTC.

The chain uses TRBV9 and TRBJ1-2; 12 bases fit TRBD1. Germline CDR1 is SGDLS and CDR2 is YYNGEE. The CDR3 contains 14 residues. J lost 8 bases, V lost 4 bases, and 6 bases had no gene match. The CDR3 is CASSTGTGGFGYTF. The CDR3 region has the DNA TGTGCCAGCAGCACCGGGACAGGGGGCTTCGGCTACACCTTC.

The V and J genes are TRBV6-4 and TRBJ1-2; 12 bases fit TRBD1. V was pared by 5 bases and J by 4 bases, with 11 bases of the junction left unmatched. In germline, CDR1 is MRHNA, CDR2 SNTAGT. This CDR3 is built from 17 residues. This CDR3 reads CASSSTGQGAIGYGYTF. CDR3 coding DNA: TGTGCCAGCAGTTCGACGGGACAGGGGGCGATCGGCTATGGCTACACCTTC.

This clone was seen a few times. The J gene is TRBJ1-1, the V gene TRBV14, with no clear D. V shed 1 base and J shed 11 bases, with 8 bases lying between them. The CDR3 is 11 amino acids. The V gene's germline CDR1 is SGHDN and CDR2 FVKESK. This chain's CDR3 is CASSQVNMAFF. CDR3 DNA sequence: TGTGCCAGCAGCCAAGTTAATATGGCTTTCTTT.

This clone appeared once. The chain uses TRBV18 and TRBJ2-2; weak D call: TRBD1 (6 bases). The V gene lost 5 bases and the J gene lost 2 bases, with 15 bases spanning the gap. Germline CDR1 KGHSH, CDR2 LQKENI. The CDR3 sequence is 16 residues long. CDR3 in amino acids: CASSKTGKSNTGELFF. CDR3 nucleotide sequence: TGTGCCAGCTCAAAAACAGGGAAATCAAACACCGGGGAGCTGTTTTTT.

This chain joins TRBV7-3 and TRBJ2-1, with D possibly matching TRBD1 (5 bases). Per germline, CDR1 SGHTA and CDR2 FQGTGA. The V gene lost 5 bases and the J gene lost 1 base, with 12 bases spanning the gap. The CDR3 runs to 15 residues. The CDR3 bases are TGTGCCAGCAGCGAAGACAGAGCGTCCTACAATGAGCAGTTCTTC. Translating it yields CASSEDRASYNEQFF.

The genes are TRBV27 and TRBJ2-2; TRBD2 agrees at 11 bases. Germline trimming cut 5 bases from V and 6 bases from J; bases unmatched to any gene: 11. The CDR3 consists of 17 residues. In germline, CDR1 is MNHEY, CDR2 SMNVEV (reference sequence). Here the CDR3 DNA reads TGTGCCAGCAGTCTCCCCGGGACTAGCGGCGGATCCGGGGAGCTGTTTTTT. Protein: CASSLPGTSGGSGELFF.

This chain joins TRBV2 and TRBJ2-1, with no clear D. Germline CDR1 is SNHLY and CDR2 is FYNNEI. There are 11 residues in the CDR3. Trimming stripped 7 bases from V and 5 bases from J, with 6 bases between. The CDR3 coding sequence is TGTGCCAGCACCGGTCACAATGAGCAGTTCTTC. Its translation is CASTGHNEQFF.

The CDR3 DNA reads as TGTGCCAGCAGTTTAGGGGGACTATTGAACACTGAAGCTTTCTTT. This gives the protein CASSLGGLLNTEAFF. The genes are TRBV28 and TRBJ1-1; possible D gene TRBD1, 5 bases. V was pared by 2 bases and J by 0 bases, with 10 bases between. CDR1 is MDHEN and CDR2 is SYDVKM in the germline V gene. The CDR3 loop spans 15 amino acids. Full variable domain (outside the CDR3, taken from reference TRBV28 and TRBJ1-1): DVKVTQSSRYLVKRTGEKVFLECVQDMDHENMFWYRQDPGLGLRLIYFSYDVKMKEKGDIPEGYSVSREKKERFSLILESASTNQTSMYLCASSLGGLLNTEAFFGQGTRLTVV.

This chain links TRBV4-2 with TRBJ2-3; D possibly corresponds to TRBD2 (6 bases). Trimming removed 0 bases at V and 3 bases at J, with 10 bases between. CDR1 is LGHNA and CDR2 is YNFKEQ in the germline V gene. The CDR3 contains 15 residues. The CDR3 loop reads CASSQDGAGTDTQYF. The CDR3, as DNA: TGTGCCAGCAGCCAAGATGGCGCGGGGACAGATACGCAGTATTTT.

This clone is a singleton in its sample. The CDR3 nucleotides are TGTGCCAGCAGCCAAGGGACAGAGGCTAATGAAAAACTGTTTTTT. It specifies CASSQGTEANEKLFF. The chain combines TRBV4-2 with TRBJ1-4, with D tentatively TRBD1 (6 bases). The CDR3 sequence is 15 residues long. The V end lost 1 base, the J end lost 3 bases, and 9 bases lay between the germline ends. Germline lookup yields CDR1 LGHNA and CDR2 YNFKEQ.

The chain combines TRBV7-2 with TRBJ1-3; possible D gene TRBD1, 6 bases. The CDR3 extends over 14 amino acids. V gave up 5 bases and J gave up 1 base, with 9 bases separating them. CDR1 is SGHTA and CDR2 is FQGNSA in the germline V gene. As DNA, the CDR3 is TGTGCCAGCAGCGCCAGGGGATCTGGAAACACCATATATTTT. Its translation is CASSARGSGNTIYF.

CDR3 in amino acids: CASSARQGYQETQYF. For the CDR3, the DNA is TGTGCCAGTAGTGCCAGACAGGGGTACCAAGAGACCCAGTACTTC. V and J are TRBV19 and TRBJ2-5; 8 nucleotides line up with TRBD1. CDR1 is LNHDA and CDR2 is SQIVND in the germline V gene (reference sequence). The CDR3 has 15 residues. The J segment lost 0 bases and the V segment lost 5 bases, leaving 5 bases of the junction unmatched. The entire variable domain, with the rest obtained from reference TRBV19 and TRBJ2-5, is as follows: DGGITQSPKYLFRKEGQNVTLSCEQNLNHDAMYWYRQDPGQGLRLIYYSQIVNDFQKGDIAEGYSVSREKKESFPLTVTSAQKNPTAFYLCASSARQGYQETQYFGPGTRLLVL.

A remark on this clone: One junction end disagrees with the germline gene, perhaps due to a read error. The rearrangement joins TRBV2 to TRBJ1-5; 7 bases agree with TRBD1. The CDR3 covers 15 residues. Germline CDR1 SNHLY, CDR2 FYNNEI. CDR3 bases: TGTGCCAGCAGCGAAGGGGGCGCGAGCAATCAGCCCCAGCATTTT. It encodes CASSEGGASNQPQHF.

The chain carries TRBV7-2 and TRBJ2-2, with 9 bases matching TRBD1. The germline V gene has CDR1 SGHTA and CDR2 FQGNSA. This CDR3 contains 15 residues. The V and J ends lost 5 bases and 7 bases, in that order; junction bases with no gene match: 8. CDR3 sequence reads: CASSRDRVEGGELFF. The CDR3 DNA reads TGTGCCAGCAGCCGGGACAGGGTTGAAGGCGGGGAGCTGTTTTTT.

The chain recombines TRBV6-5 with TRBJ1-5; 7 positions agree with TRBD1. With V trimmed by 7 bases and J by 4 bases, 4 bases remained unmatched. CDR3 length: 13 amino acids. Germline V gene sequence: CDR1 MNHEY, CDR2 SVGAGI. CDR3 nucleotides: TGTGCCAGCACCGAGGGACAGAATCAGCCCCAGCATTTT. This translates into CASTEGQNQPQHF.